This TCR beta chain was retrieved from a study of blood T cell repertoires in COVID-19 (dated by TCRdb to 2019 to 2021). Regarding the study in general: Samples from collaborators originated in the United States, Italy and Spain and spanned both the acute and convalescent phases of COVID-19. The prospective study material was composed of cDNA or gDNA derived from T cells, B-cell-depleted T cells, or PBMCs. The repertoires were released in a freely available public database intended as a resource for research on the immune response to SARS-CoV-2. The sample metadata nearly always contained a de-identified subject ID, COVID-19 status, age in years and sex. Where available, HLA class I and class II types were taken from metadata supplied by the sample provider and were not determined by assay-based typing. Samples were obtained from the ongoing ImmuneRACE study (first 160 participants) and from roughly 1,300 subjects provided by 6 global collaborators. Subjects who had been exposed to COVID-19, were actively infected with it, or had recovered from it provided the deeply sampled blood TCRbeta repertoires that made up the dataset.

Regarding this clone: What antigen it recognizes has not been identified. Base qualities are not recorded, but no much larger clone differs from it by a single base.

TCRbeta CDR3 regions were amplified from genomic DNA by means of the immunoSEQ Assay, a bias-controlled multiplex PCR. Per the authors' processing: The number of nucleated cells in each sample was estimated from the amplification of reference gene primers within the assay. Sequence reads were collapsed and filtered to measure the absolute abundance of every unique TCRbeta CDR3 rearrangement. For each sample, productive Simpson clonality was calculated by taking the square root of Simpson's diversity index across productive rearrangements. Sourced from immuneACCESS, this table was stored by TCRdb with only in-frame sequences that have V and J called. A share of the clones is absent; for the studies checked, an unresolved V gene accounts for under half, and the remainder has no known explanation. V and J calls and clone size come straight from that table; D and trimming were deduced from the DNA. The sample table holds about 190,000 clones, of which over 75% were seen once. Jointly, the top ten make up roughly 13% of the sample.

A second Seattle source provided samples from volunteer blood donors who had recovered from COVID-19. Collaborating institutions collected whole blood in K2EDTA tubes following their own protocols. Collaborator samples were shipped for TCRbeta analysis as frozen whole blood, isolated PBMCs, or DNA extracted from either sample type. Results and caveats for the whole study, not just this receptor: The quantity of clinical and demographic metadata differed by source and by participant and was supplied without curation.

CDR1 LNHDA and CDR2 SQIVND are derived from the germline V gene (reference sequence). The CDR3 goes from the cysteine to the phenylalanine over 17 residues. The DNA shown is the 51-base CDR3, in frame from base 1. Trimming removed 6 bases from V and 0 bases from J; the gene matches leave 8 bases unexplained. What was sequenced was peripheral blood. The clonotype comes from a man between 45 and 60 years old who had recovered from COVID-19. The V and J segments used are TRBV19 and TRBJ2-6, and 7 bases in between align with TRBD2. The CDR3: CASRISGSSSGANVLTF. The DNA sequence is as follows: TGTGCCAGTAGAATTAGCGGGTCCAGCTCTGGGGCCAACGTCCTGACTTTC.